The 32 T cell receptor beta chains below all came from one sample that was sequenced in a study of regulatory T cells in long-lasting Graves disease. The time point was: persistent/refractory GD, antithyroid drugs over 5 years with positive TRAb. Construction of the TCR library relied on RNA isolated from PBMCs. The TCR beta library used iRepertoire HTBI primers with Arm-PCR amplification of CDR3. TCRdb reprocessed the multiplex PCR reads with MiXCR, giving one entry per CDR3 protein. The sample holds 400,000 to 500,000 distinct CDR3 sequences, around 20% seen once. The sample here was peripheral blood mononuclear cells (PBMCs), taken when the disease was refractory, from a patient treated with antithyroid drugs. The receptors were gathered from a female donor with Graves disease.

There are many counts of this clonotype. The rearrangement joins TRBV5-8 to TRBJ1-4; D is perhaps TRBD1 (5 bases). Germline loops: CDR1 SGHTS, CDR2 YDEGEE. The CDR3 loop spans 15 amino acids. The V end was cut by 4 bases, the J end by 8 bases, with 18 bases between. The CDR3 is CASSLSRTRGEKLFF. For the CDR3, the DNA is TGTGCCAGCAGCCTCTCCAGAACCCGGGGGGAAAAACTGTTTTTT.

This clonotype was seen many times. This chain connects TRBV28 to TRBJ1-2; D gene unclear. CDR3 length: 13 residues. CDR1 and CDR2 from the germline V gene are MDHEN and SYDVKM. Trimming removed 2 bases at V and 6 bases at J, with 10 bases between. The CDR3 DNA sequence: TGTGCCAGCAGTTTACCGGGTGGAAATGGCTACACCTTC. Translating it yields CASSLPGGNGYTF.

The chain uses TRBV27 and TRBJ1-1; D unresolved. In germline, CDR1 is MNHEY, CDR2 SMNVEV (reference sequence). This CDR3 region has 15 residues. V lost 5 bases, J lost 1 base, and 14 bases lay in between. As DNA, the CDR3 is TGTGCCAGCAGTCCGCCTCGCGTGGAGAACACTGAAGCTTTCTTT. Protein product: CASSPPRVENTEAFF.

The chain carries TRBV3-1 and TRBJ2-1; maybe TRBD2 (6 bases). This CDR3 contains 14 residues. The ends were cut back, 0 bases at V and 11 bases at J, with 14 bases in the middle. The germline V gene encodes CDR1 LGHDT and CDR2 YNNKEL (reference sequence). CDR3 in DNA: TGTGCCAGCAGCCAAGATCCCGGGGGTGGTAAGCAGTTCTTC. The encoded protein is CASSQDPGGGKQFF.

The chain has TRBV28 and TRBJ2-6; a possible D gene is TRBD2 (6 bases). The CDR3 sequence is 18 residues long. Trimming pared 2 bases from V and 4 bases from J, leaving 18 bases between. CDR1 MDHEN and CDR2 SYDVKM come from the germline V gene. The DNA for the CDR3 is TGTGCCAGCAGTTTAACAACCCCCGGGGGAATAGGGGCCAACGTCCTGACTTTC. This translates into CASSLTTPGGIGANVLTF. The complete variable domain, with remaining parts taken from reference TRBV28 and TRBJ2-6, reads DVKVTQSSRYLVKRTGEKVFLECVQDMDHENMFWYRQDPGLGLRLIYFSYDVKMKEKGDIPEGYSVSREKKERFSLILESASTNQTSMYLCASSLTTPGGIGANVLTFGAGSRLTVL.

This clonotype was observed at least ten times. The chain links TRBV29-1 to TRBJ2-5; 11 positions agree with TRBD2. The J segment lost 3 bases and the V segment lost 4 bases, leaving 7 bases of the junction unmatched. Per germline, CDR1 SQVTM and CDR2 ANQGSEA. CDR3 length: 15 amino acids. The CDR3 DNA sequence: TGCAGCGTTGGGGGGACTAGCGGACATAAAGAGACCCAGTACTTC. Protein: CSVGGTSGHKETQYF.

Many counts were recorded for this clonotype. V gene TRBV2 combines with J gene TRBJ1-5; D not resolved. The CDR3 is 16 residues long. Germline V gene sequence: CDR1 SNHLY, CDR2 FYNNEI. Trimming took 6 bases from V and 4 from J, leaving 19 bases between them. The CDR3 nucleotides read TGTGCCAGCAGGGGGAGGGCCGGACTAGCAAATCAGCCCCAGCATTTT. It translates to CASRGRAGLANQPQHF.

This clonotype has a single count. A much larger clone differs by one base, so this may be a read error. This chain connects TRBV28 to TRBJ2-5; 9 nucleotides agree with TRBD1. The CDR3 length is 14 residues. In germline, CDR1 is MDHEN, CDR2 SYDVKM. J was trimmed by 3 bases and V by 6 bases; bases with no gene match: 5. This CDR3 is CASRGTGREETQYF. Here the CDR3 DNA reads TGTGCCAGCAGGGGGACAGGGAGGGAAGAGACCCAGTACTTC.

The chain is built from TRBV19 and TRBJ2-7; D might be TRBD2 (6 bases). V lost 5 bases to trimming and J lost 6 bases, with 20 bases between them. CDR3 length equals 15 residues. Germline loops: CDR1 LNHDA, CDR2 SQIVND (reference sequence). The DNA for the CDR3 is TGTGCCAGTAGTTCTTGGAGGGCCTGGGGGATCGAGCAGTACTTC. Translating gives CASSSWRAWGIEQYF.

V and J are TRBV4-1 and TRBJ1-4; tentative D call: TRBD1 (5 bases). CDR1 and CDR2 from the germline V gene are MGHRA and YSYEKL. The V and J ends lost 1 base and 8 bases respectively, with 14 bases between them. This CDR3 has 15 amino acids. As DNA, the CDR3 is TGCGCCAGCAGCCAAGCTGGCGGGGCTGGGGAAAAACTGTTTTTT. Residues: CASSQAGGAGEKLFF.

The chain combines TRBV7-8 with TRBJ2-7; D is possibly TRBD1 or TRBD2 (6 bases each). Trimming took 1 base from V and 6 from J, leaving 10 bases between them. This CDR3 comprises 13 residues. Germline CDR1 is SGHVS and CDR2 is FQNEAQ. CDR3 loop: CASSLEQGGEQYF. The CDR3 DNA follows: TGTGCCAGCAGCTTAGAACAGGGAGGCGAGCAGTACTTC. Combining the CDR3 with reference TRBV7-8 and TRBJ2-7 gives the whole variable domain GAGVSQSPRYKVAKRGQDVALRCDPISGHVSLFWYQQALGQGPEFLTYFQNEAQLDKSGLPSDRFFAERPEGSVSTLKIQRTQQEDSAVYLCASSLEQGGEQYFGPGTRLTVT.

This chain joins TRBV11-2 and TRBJ1-1, with D unclear. V lost 2 bases to trimming and J lost 10 bases, with 11 bases between them. In germline, CDR1 is SGHAT, CDR2 FQNNGV. This CDR3 is built from 12 residues. CDR3: CASSLYQLGAFF. The CDR3 bases are TGTGCCAGCAGCTTATATCAACTCGGAGCTTTCTTT.

The J gene is TRBJ2-7, the V gene TRBV20-1; TRBD2 agrees at 7 bases. In germline, CDR1 is DFQATT, CDR2 SNEGSKA (reference sequence). The CDR3 runs 15 residues. Germline trimming cut 2 bases from V and 5 bases from J; bases unmatched to any gene: 12. The CDR3 loop reads CSARSPRGRIDEQYF. The CDR3, as DNA: TGCAGTGCTAGATCTCCTCGCGGGAGAATCGACGAGCAGTACTTC.

V is TRBV20-1 and J is TRBJ1-5; D is ambiguous. V was clipped by 2 bases and J by 5 bases, with 13 bases between them. This CDR3 has 14 residues. Germline V gene lookup returns CDR1 DFQATT and CDR2 SNEGSKA (reference sequence). The CDR3 loop is CSARIGASDQPQHF. As DNA, the CDR3 is TGCAGTGCTAGAATCGGAGCCTCGGATCAGCCCCAGCATTTT.

The chain joins TRBV5-6 to TRBJ1-5; 9 nucleotides match TRBD1. Trimming took 0 bases from V and 7 from J; bases not matched to a gene: 2. There are 14 residues in the CDR3. Germline V gene data show CDR1 as SGHDT and CDR2 as YYEEEE. The CDR3 reads CASSLGQGEQPQHF. The CDR3 DNA reads as TGTGCCAGCAGCTTGGGACAGGGGGAACAGCCCCAGCATTTT.

This CDR3 is CASAVQGAISPLHF. The CDR3 DNA sequence: TGTGCCAGCGCCGTGCAGGGTGCGATCTCACCCCTCCACTTT. The gene calls are TRBV7-9 and TRBJ1-6, with a weak D call TRBD1 (5 bases). The germline V gene has CDR1 SEHNR and CDR2 FQNEAQ (reference sequence). The germline V and J ends were trimmed by 8 bases and 10 bases, with 18 bases remaining between them. The CDR3 contains 14 residues.

The V gene is TRBV3-1, the J gene TRBJ1-1; the D gene is possibly TRBD1 (6 bases). This CDR3 comprises 15 residues. CDR1 and CDR2 from the germline V gene are LGHDT and YNNKEL (reference sequence). V was shortened by 3 bases and J by 2 bases, with 13 bases between the two germline ends. This CDR3 reads CASSHGGSVNTEAFF. The CDR3 DNA is TGTGCCAGCAGCCATGGGGGCTCGGTCAACACTGAAGCTTTCTTT.

This clonotype was detected only a few times. The rearrangement uses TRBV5-6 and TRBJ2-2; possibly TRBD2 for D (5 bases). Trimming shortened V by 4 bases and J by 8 bases, and 21 bases separated the two germline ends. CDR1 SGHDT and CDR2 YYEEEE come from the germline V gene. The CDR3 length is 16 residues. The CDR3 here is CASSPDTSGSWGELFF. The DNA for the CDR3 is TGTGCCAGCAGCCCCGATACAAGCGGTAGCTGGGGGGAGCTGTTTTTT.

Notes on this clonotype: A read error may explain this, as a much larger clone is one base away. J is TRBJ2-5 and V is TRBV3-1; the D gene is possibly TRBD1 (6 bases). The germline V gene encodes CDR1 LGHDT and CDR2 YNNKEL (reference sequence). There are 17 residues in the CDR3. The V end was cut by 1 base, the J end by 2 bases, with 17 bases between. The CDR3 nucleotides are TGTGCCAGCAGCCAAGTTTGGGGGCTCTCGTGGCAAGAGACCCAGTACTTC. It is translated as CASSQVWGLSWQETQYF.

This clonotype came up many times. The chain combines TRBV10-3 with TRBJ1-1; the D gene is possibly TRBD1 (5 bases). V was shortened by 6 bases and J by 3 bases, with 17 bases between the two germline ends. The germline gives CDR1 ENHRY, CDR2 SYGVKD. The CDR3 contains 15 residues. The CDR3: CAISVSGGDYTEAFF. In nucleotides, the CDR3 is TGTGCCATCAGCGTCTCGGGGGGAGACTACACTGAAGCTTTCTTT.

This clonotype showed up just a few times. The V gene is TRBV7-9, the J gene TRBJ2-3, with D uncertain. CDR3 length equals 12 residues. CDR1 and CDR2 from the germline V gene are SEHNR and FQNEAQ (reference sequence). Trimming shortened V by 6 bases and J by 5 bases, and 9 bases separated the two germline ends. CDR3 sequence: CASRSVGDTQYF. The CDR3 coding sequence is TGTGCCAGCAGATCGGTGGGAGATACGCAGTATTTT. Drawing the rest from reference TRBV7-9 and TRBJ2-3, the complete variable domain is DTGVSQNPRHKITKRGQNVTFRCDPISEHNRLYWYRQTLGQGPEFLTYFQNEAQLEKSRLLSDRFSAERPKGSFSTLEIQRTEQGDSAMYLCASRSVGDTQYFGPGTRLTVL.

This clonotype was detected ten times or more. The chain combines TRBV28 with TRBJ2-7; the match to TRBD2 covers 7 bases. The CDR3 covers 14 residues. In germline, CDR1 is MDHEN, CDR2 SYDVKM. The V gene end was trimmed by 1 base and the J gene end by 6 bases; junction bases not matched to a gene: 6. The CDR3 DNA follows: TGTGCCAGCAGTTTATCACCGACTAGCAGCGAGCAGTACTTC. This codes for CASSLSPTSSEQYF.

V usage is TRBV7-9 and J usage is TRBJ2-5; tentative D call: TRBD1 (5 bases). Germline V gene lookup returns CDR1 SEHNR and CDR2 FQNEAQ (reference sequence). The ends were cut back, 1 base at V and 4 bases at J, with 13 bases in the middle. The CDR3 consists of 15 residues. The CDR3 sequence is CASSLVRGGRETQYF. The CDR3 DNA is TGTGCCAGCAGCTTAGTTAGGGGCGGCCGAGAGACCCAGTACTTC. Based on the CDR3 plus reference TRBV7-9 and TRBJ2-5, the full variable domain is DTGVSQNPRHKITKRGQNVTFRCDPISEHNRLYWYRQTLGQGPEFLTYFQNEAQLEKSRLLSDRFSAERPKGSFSTLEIQRTEQGDSAMYLCASSLVRGGRETQYFGPGTRLLVL.

The gene calls are TRBV3-1 and TRBJ2-5, with D possibly TRBD2 on 6 matching bases. The V end lost 4 bases, the J end lost 5 bases, and 17 bases lay between the germline ends. The CDR3 has 15 amino acids. CDR1 is LGHDT, CDR2 YNNKEL, per germline (reference sequence). The CDR3: CASSPPGGSGETQYF. The CDR3 DNA reads as TGTGCCAGCAGCCCCCCCGGGGGATCGGGTGAGACCCAGTACTTC.

This clonotype appeared many times. The J gene is TRBJ1-5, the V gene TRBV12-3 or TRBV12-4; D not certain. The CDR3 loop spans 14 amino acids. The V gene lost 2 bases and the J gene lost 2 bases, with 7 bases spanning the gap. The chain's CDR3 is CASSLREGNQPQHF. The DNA for the CDR3 is TGTGCCAGCAGTTTAAGGGAGGGCAATCAGCCCCAGCATTTT.

This clonotype was counted many times. The CDR3, as DNA: TGTGCCAGCAGTTCTGGGACTAGTGGCAGGGAGACCCAGTACTTC. Translated, it gives CASSSGTSGRETQYF. The rearrangement uses TRBV27 and TRBJ2-5; 8 bases are shared with TRBD2. This CDR3 comprises 15 residues. CDR1 MNHEY and CDR2 SMNVEV come from the germline V gene (reference sequence). V shed 4 bases, J shed 5 bases, and the junction held 9 bases outside the gene matches.

On this clonotype itself: This may be a read error: a much more frequent sequence differs by one nucleotide. The chain has TRBV20-1 and TRBJ2-7; no reliable D call. Deletions cut 5 bases from V and 4 bases from J, with 15 bases between. There are 13 residues in the CDR3. Germline CDR1 is DFQATT and CDR2 is SNEGSKA (reference sequence). The CDR3 loop reads CSALGKTRYEQYF. The CDR3 DNA follows: TGCAGTGCTCTGGGGAAGACGAGGTACGAGCAGTACTTC.

This clonotype was seen at least ten times. The chain carries TRBV15 and TRBJ1-4; the D gene is possibly TRBD1 (5 bases). Germline loops: CDR1 LNHNV, CDR2 YYDKDF (reference sequence). Trimming pared 0 bases from V and 7 bases from J, leaving 15 bases between. The CDR3 is 16 amino acids. The CDR3 is CATSRDPRDQGEKLFF. In DNA, the CDR3 is TGTGCCACCAGCAGAGATCCCCGGGACCAGGGTGAAAAACTGTTTTTT.

A few counts support this clonotype. The chain uses TRBV30 and TRBJ2-7, with a possible D match to TRBD1 (6 bases). V was clipped by 2 bases and J by 3 bases, with 8 bases between them. This CDR3 contains 12 residues. Germline CDR1 and CDR2: GTSNPN and SVGIG (reference sequence). As DNA, the CDR3 is TGTGCCTGGAGTCGACAGGTCTACGAGCAGTACTTC. As protein: CAWSRQVYEQYF.

The rearrangement uses TRBV18 and TRBJ2-5, with TRBD1 matching over 7 bases. Looked up from germline, CDR1 is KGHSH and CDR2 is LQKENI. J lost 2 bases, V lost 4 bases, and 7 bases had no gene match. The CDR3 consists of 15 residues. The CDR3 coding sequence is TGTGCCAGCTCACTTTCTGGGACAGCACAAGAGACCCAGTACTTC. It specifies CASSLSGTAQETQYF.

This clonotype has a count of ten or more. J is TRBJ2-7 and V is TRBV19, with 12 nucleotides matching TRBD2. V lost 4 bases and J lost 6; bases outside the gene matches: 7. The V gene's germline CDR1 is LNHDA and CDR2 SQIVND (reference sequence). The CDR3 is 15 amino acids. CDR3 nucleotide sequence: TGTGCCAGTAGTAGCGCACTAGCGGGAGGCTCCGAGCAGTACTTC. It yields the protein CASSSALAGGSEQYF.

V and J are TRBV4-1 and TRBJ2-7; no firm D call. The V gene's germline CDR1 is MGHRA and CDR2 YSYEKL. V dropped 0 bases and J dropped 6 bases, with 9 bases sitting between them. The CDR3 sequence is 13 residues long. The DNA for the CDR3 is TGCGCCAGCAGCCAAGATCCGTTTTCCGAGCAGTACTTC. It specifies CASSQDPFSEQYF.